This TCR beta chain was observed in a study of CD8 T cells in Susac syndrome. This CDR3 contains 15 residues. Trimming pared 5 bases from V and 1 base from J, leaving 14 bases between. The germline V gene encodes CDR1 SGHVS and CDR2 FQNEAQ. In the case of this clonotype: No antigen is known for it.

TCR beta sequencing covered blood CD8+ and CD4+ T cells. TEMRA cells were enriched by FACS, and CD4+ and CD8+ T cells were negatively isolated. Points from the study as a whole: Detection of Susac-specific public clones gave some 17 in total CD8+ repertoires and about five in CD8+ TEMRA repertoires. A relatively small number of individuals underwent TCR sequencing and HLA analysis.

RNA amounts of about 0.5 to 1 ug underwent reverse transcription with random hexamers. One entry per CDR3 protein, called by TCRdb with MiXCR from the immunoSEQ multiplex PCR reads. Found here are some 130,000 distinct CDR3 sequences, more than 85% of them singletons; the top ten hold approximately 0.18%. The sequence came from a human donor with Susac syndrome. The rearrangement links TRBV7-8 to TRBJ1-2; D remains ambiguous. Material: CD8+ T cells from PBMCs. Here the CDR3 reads CASSTDPGYNYGYTF. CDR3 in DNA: TGTGCCAGCAGCACGGACCCGGGGTATAACTATGGCTACACCTTC.